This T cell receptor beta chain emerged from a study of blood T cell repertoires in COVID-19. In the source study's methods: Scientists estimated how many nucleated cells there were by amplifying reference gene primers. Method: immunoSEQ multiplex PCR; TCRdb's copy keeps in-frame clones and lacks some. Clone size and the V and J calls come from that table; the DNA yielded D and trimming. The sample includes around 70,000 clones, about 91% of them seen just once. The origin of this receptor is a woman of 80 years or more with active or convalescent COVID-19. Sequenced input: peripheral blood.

This CDR3 is CASSTQPPGELFF. Here the CDR3 DNA reads TGTGCCAGCAGTACACAGCCACCCGGGGAGCTGTTTTTT. The rearrangement joins TRBV27 to TRBJ2-2, with D hard to call. Trimming left V 5 bases short and J 6 bases short, with 10 bases between. This CDR3 has 13 residues. Germline V gives CDR1 MNHEY, CDR2 SMNVEV (reference sequence).